This T cell receptor (beta chain) was captured by sequencing in a study of blood T cell repertoires in COVID-19. J gave up 5 bases and V 4 bases, and 5 bases lay outside the gene matches. From germline, CDR1 is SGHRS and CDR2 YFSETQ. The CDR3 extends over 15 amino acids. The table came from immunoSEQ multiplex PCR; TCRdb's copy has only in-frame clones and leaves some out. The sample shows over 150,000 clones, 70% to 85% of them seen only once. The V gene is TRBV5-1, the J gene TRBJ2-1; 11 nucleotides match TRBD1. The clonotype was recovered from a human donor in a cohort sampled during active COVID-19. The sequencing sample was made of peripheral blood. The CDR3 loop is CASSHGQGADNEQFF. The DNA of the CDR3 is TGCGCCAGCAGCCATGGACAGGGGGCAGACAATGAGCAGTTCTTC.